One sample yielded the 22 T cell receptor beta chains listed below, sequenced in a study of early T cells in non-severe SARS-CoV-2 infection. One entry per CDR3 protein results from TCRdb running MiXCR on the 5' RACE reads. Here the sample spans about 72,000 distinct CDR3 sequences, around 10% being singletons. The material was whole blood, obtained at baseline. These receptors were obtained from an adult who was a healthcare worker with PCR-confirmed SARS-CoV-2 infection or an uninfected control (not recorded which).

Worth noting for this clonotype: The junction departs from the called germline gene at one end, perhaps through a read error. The chain is built from TRBV7-2 and TRBJ1-6, with TRBD1 matching 7 bases. The CDR3 is 18 amino acids. Germline V CDR1 and CDR2: SGHTA, FQGNSA. The CDR3 loop reads CASSSTGTDSFYNSPFHF. The CDR3 region has the DNA TGTGCCAGCAGCTCTACCGGGACAGACAGTTTTTATAATTCACCCTTCCACTTT.

The chain recombines TRBV20-1 with TRBJ1-6; the D is unclear. Germline CDR1 DFQATT, CDR2 SNEGSKA (reference sequence). There are 13 residues in the CDR3. V dropped 7 bases and J dropped 6 bases, with 13 bases sitting between them. This CDR3 is CSGRQSTNSPLHF. Written as DNA, the CDR3 is TGCAGTGGTCGCCAGTCAACTAATTCACCCCTCCACTTT.

This clonotype has a count of ten or more. V gene TRBV5-1 combines with J gene TRBJ2-1; 10 nucleotides align to TRBD1. Germline V gene data show CDR1 as SGHRS and CDR2 as YFSETQ. After removal of 5 bases from V and 8 bases from J, the junction contained 10 bases not matched to a gene. The CDR3 sequence is 15 residues long. The CDR3 here is CASRSLGQGTDEQFF. CDR3 DNA: TGCGCCAGCAGGTCCCTGGGACAGGGGACCGATGAGCAGTTCTTC. Full variable domain (remainder filled in from reference TRBV5-1 and TRBJ2-1): KAGVTQTPRYLIKTRGQQVTLSCSPISGHRSVSWYQQTPGQGLQFLFEYFSETQRNKGNFPGRFSGRQFSNSRSEMNVSTLELGDSALYLCASRSLGQGTDEQFFGPGTRLTVL.

There are a few counts of this clonotype. The chain is built from TRBV2 and TRBJ1-1; 10 nucleotides align to TRBD1. The length of the CDR3 is 17 residues. Germline-derived CDR1 and CDR2 are SNHLY and FYNNEI. V shed 4 bases and J 0 bases; nucleotides not matched to a gene: 8. The CDR3 loop reads CASSVEDRGFVNTEAFF. The CDR3 nucleotides read TGTGCCAGCAGTGTGGAGGACAGGGGGTTCGTGAACACTGAAGCTTTCTTT.

This clonotype occurred many times. The chain links TRBV7-3 to TRBJ2-2; D ambiguous. The CDR3 covers 11 residues. V lost 4 bases to trimming and J lost 7 bases, with 4 bases between them. Germline V gene data show CDR1 as SGHTA and CDR2 as FQGTGA. The CDR3 sequence: CASSSDGELFF. CDR3 DNA sequence: TGTGCCAGCAGCTCGGACGGGGAGCTGTTTTTT.

V usage is TRBV4-1 and J usage is TRBJ1-5; D not certain. Germline V gene data show CDR1 as MGHRA and CDR2 as YSYEKL. This CDR3 is 17 amino acids long. V was trimmed by 1 base and J by 4 bases, leaving 17 bases between them. This CDR3 is CASSQGRSLSGNQPQHF. The CDR3 DNA sequence: TGCGCCAGCAGCCAAGGTCGGAGTCTCAGCGGAAATCAGCCCCAGCATTTT.

This clonotype was observed at least ten times. CDR3 in DNA: TGTGCCAGCAGCGTAGTGGAAACGGCAGATACGCAGTATTTT. Its protein is CASSVVETADTQYF. The rearrangement links TRBV9 to TRBJ2-3, with no clear D. V dropped 0 bases and J dropped 4 bases, with 9 bases sitting between them. Germline CDR1 is SGDLS and CDR2 is YYNGEE. The CDR3 covers 14 residues. Using reference TRBV9 and TRBJ2-3 for the parts outside the CDR3, the full variable domain is DSGVTQTPKHLITATGQRVTLRCSPRSGDLSVYWYQQSLDQGLQFLIQYYNGEERAKGNILERFSAQQFPDLHSELNLSSLELGDSALYFCASSVVETADTQYFGPGTRLTVL.

This clonotype was seen many times. The chain recombines TRBV7-2 with TRBJ2-1; no reliable D call. CDR1 SGHTA and CDR2 FQGNSA come from the germline V gene. CDR3 length equals 13 residues. Trimming shortened V by 1 base and J by 9 bases, and 10 bases separated the two germline ends. The CDR3 loop reads CASSLEPRTEQFF. CDR3 DNA sequence: TGTGCCAGCAGCTTAGAACCCCGAACTGAGCAGTTCTTC.

The chain is built from TRBV10-3 and TRBJ2-3; possible D gene TRBD1, 6 bases. The CDR3 has 13 residues. V lost 11 bases to trimming and J lost 3 bases, with 15 bases between them. The germline V gene has CDR1 ENHRY and CDR2 SYGVKD. This CDR3 reads CAVRTAETDTQYF. For the CDR3, the DNA is TGTGCCGTACGGACAGCGGAGACAGATACGCAGTATTTT.

This clonotype showed up many times. This chain joins TRBV2 and TRBJ2-3; a possible D gene is TRBD2 (7 bases). CDR1 is SNHLY, CDR2 FYNNEI, per germline. The V and J ends lost 6 bases and 5 bases respectively, with 9 bases between them. The CDR3 consists of 12 residues. The chain's CDR3 is CASRRGGDTQYF. As DNA, the CDR3 is TGTGCCAGCAGGAGGGGGGGAGATACGCAGTATTTT.

This clonotype was counted many times. The chain recombines TRBV7-9 with TRBJ1-4, with TRBD1 as a possible D gene (5 bases). Germline V lookup: CDR1 SEHNR, CDR2 FQNEAQ (reference sequence). V was cut by 2 bases and J by 5 bases, with 9 bases left in between. This CDR3 region has 14 residues. The CDR3 protein is CASSLMAGNEKLFF. The DNA of the CDR3 is TGTGCCAGCAGCTTAATGGCAGGGAATGAAAAACTGTTTTTT.

This clonotype was found many times. The chain joins TRBV7-9 to TRBJ2-3; 9 nucleotides line up with TRBD2. The CDR3 consists of 16 residues. Per the germline V gene, CDR1 is SEHNR and CDR2 is FQNEAQ (reference sequence). J lost 2 bases, V lost 7 bases, and 10 bases had no gene match. CDR3 nucleotides: TGTGCCAGCACCTCAGCGGGACTAGCTCCCACAGATACGCAGTATTTT. This sequence encodes CASTSAGLAPTDTQYF.

The V call is TRBV5-1, the J call TRBJ1-1, with TRBD1 as a possible D gene (6 bases). The CDR3 sequence is 14 residues long. Trimming pared 5 bases from V and 3 bases from J, leaving 14 bases between. Looked up from germline, CDR1 is SGHRS and CDR2 is YFSETQ. This CDR3 reads CASRRQGLDTEAFF. CDR3 DNA sequence: TGCGCCAGCAGACGGCAGGGGCTTGACACTGAAGCTTTCTTT.

At least ten counts were recorded for this clonotype. The chain recombines TRBV29-1 with TRBJ1-2; D is unclear. CDR1 is SQVTM, CDR2 ANQGSEA, per germline. V was trimmed by 4 bases and J by 7 bases, leaving 16 bases between them. This CDR3 contains 13 residues. CDR3 nucleotides: TGCAGCGTTGCCCTTAGTGGAGCAAGTGGCTACACCTTC. As protein: CSVALSGASGYTF.

The chain uses TRBV5-1 and TRBJ1-4; D is ambiguous. V lost 1 base and J lost 8, with 9 bases in between. The CDR3 totals 13 residues. Germline values: CDR1 SGHRS, CDR2 YFSETQ. The CDR3 loop reads CASSLPPEEKLFF. In DNA, the CDR3 is TGCGCCAGCAGCTTGCCCCCTGAGGAAAAACTGTTTTTT.

The genes are TRBV6-4 and TRBJ2-3; no clear D. The CDR3 runs to 13 residues. Trimming removed 6 bases from V and 4 bases from J, with 11 bases in between. CDR1 MRHNA and CDR2 SNTAGT come from the germline V gene. CDR3 loop: CASSLGTADTQYF. The CDR3 DNA reads as TGTGCCAGCAGCCTCGGAACCGCAGATACGCAGTATTTT.

The chain is built from TRBV20-1 and TRBJ2-4; 7 nucleotides align to TRBD2. V shed 5 bases, J shed 5 bases, and the junction held 6 bases outside the gene matches. This CDR3 spans 13 amino acids. CDR1 is DFQATT and CDR2 is SNEGSKA in the germline V gene (reference sequence). The CDR3 DNA reads as TGCAGTGCTTCAGCGGGAAGGCAAAACATTCAGTACTTC. This sequence encodes CSASAGRQNIQYF.

In its sample, this clonotype was seen many times. This chain connects TRBV7-3 to TRBJ2-1; D is unresolved. This CDR3 is built from 12 residues. Per germline, CDR1 SGHTA and CDR2 FQGTGA. The V gene lost 2 bases and the J gene lost 4 bases, with 3 bases spanning the gap. The CDR3 DNA follows: TGTGCCAGCAGCTTAGATTACAATGAGCAGTTCTTC. Amino acid sequence: CASSLDYNEQFF.

This clonotype was observed many times. The chain carries TRBV7-3 and TRBJ1-1, with D unclear. The CDR3 loop spans 13 amino acids. CDR1 SGHTA and CDR2 FQGTGA come from the germline V gene. V lost 6 bases, J lost 5 bases, and 13 bases lay in between. The CDR3 sequence: CASSRFIETEAFF. The DNA of the CDR3 is TGTGCCAGCAGTCGTTTCATTGAGACTGAAGCTTTCTTT.

This clonotype was detected a few times. CDR3 amino acids: CASSQIGRNEQFF. For the CDR3, the DNA is TGCGCCAGCAGTCAGATTGGTCGCAATGAGCAGTTCTTC. The chain recombines TRBV4-3 with TRBJ2-1, with no clear D. The length of the CDR3 is 13 residues. Germline V gene lookup returns CDR1 LGHNA and CDR2 YSLEER. The V and J ends lost 6 bases and 6 bases respectively, with 12 bases between them.

The chain has TRBV19 and TRBJ2-2; D might be TRBD2 (6 bases). Germline values: CDR1 LNHDA, CDR2 SQIVND (reference sequence). Between the trimmed V and J ends, which lost 3 bases and 5 bases, there was a span of 19 bases. The CDR3 is 17 amino acids. The CDR3 DNA reads as TGTGCCAGTAGTATTGTGGTGGGAGGTGATTGGACCGGGGAGCTGTTTTTT. The encoded protein is CASSIVVGGDWTGELFF.

V is TRBV19 and J is TRBJ1-2; no clear D. CDR3 length equals 11 residues. V was pared by 10 bases and J by 7 bases, with 13 bases between. Germline V gene data show CDR1 as LNHDA and CDR2 as SQIVND (reference sequence). The CDR3 DNA sequence: TGTGCCACTCCTACCCCGAGTGGCTACACCTTC. Encoded protein: CATPTPSGYTF.